This T cell receptor beta chain emerged from a study of response to subunit inactivated influenza vaccine. MiXCR was run by TCRdb on the RT-PCR reads, yielding one entry per CDR3 protein. The table shows under 800,000 distinct CDR3 sequences, with 14% occurring only once. The CDR3 is 15 residues long. Germline V CDR1 and CDR2: SGHVS, FQNEAQ. V gave up 2 bases and J gave up 7 bases; unmatched junction bases: 9. The study's findings and limits: The authors put forward the suggestion that each seasonal influenza vaccination may bring in only a limited number of new T cells.

Regarding this clonotype: The antigen is undetermined.

The chain employs TRBV7-8 and TRBJ2-7; 9 bases map to TRBD2. The input for sequencing was PBMCs from blood, taken around 14 days before vaccination. This clonotype originated in a middle-aged man who received an inactivated influenza vaccine. The CDR3 nucleotides are TGTGCCAGCAGCTTATTCGCTAGCGGGGCCTGGGAGCAGTACTTC. It codes for CASSLFASGAWEQYF. The variable domain in full, with the rest retrieved from reference TRBV7-8 and TRBJ2-7, is GAGVSQSPRYKVAKRGQDVALRCDPISGHVSLFWYQQALGQGPEFLTYFQNEAQLDKSGLPSDRFFAERPEGSVSTLKIQRTQQEDSAVYLCASSLFASGAWEQYFGPGTRLTVT.